A single sample is the source of the 2 T cell receptor beta chains below, sequenced in a study of tumor and adjacent non-tumor tissue in lung cancer. No cell sorting was done before RNA was extracted from the tissue. The library came from three nested PCR rounds adapted from ARM-PCR protocols. MiXCR, applied by TCRdb to the multiplex PCR reads, yields one record per CDR3 protein. The repertoire includes more than 85,000 distinct CDR3 sequences, 61% of them detected once, and about 16% sits in the top ten. Sequencing was carried out using lung tumor tissue. Every receptor here comes from a man between 65 and 85 years old with non-small cell lung cancer.

Concerning this clonotype: The junction departs from germline at one end; a sequencing error may be responsible. The chain couples TRBV5-6 to TRBJ2-2; D possibly corresponds to TRBD2 (5 bases). Germline-derived CDR1 and CDR2 are SGHDT and YYEEEE. The CDR3 has 15 residues. Written as DNA, the CDR3 is TGTGTCAGCAGTTTGGGATCGGGGTTCACCGGGGAGCTGTTTTTT. It is translated as CVSSLGSGFTGELFF.

The chain employs TRBV28 and TRBJ1-5, with D possibly matching TRBD1 (6 bases). Trimming stripped 8 bases from V and 9 bases from J, with 17 bases between. In germline, CDR1 is MDHEN, CDR2 SYDVKM. The CDR3 has 13 amino acids. In nucleotides, the CDR3 is TGTGCCAGCGAAAAGACAGGACCTCGGCCCCAGCATTTT. This gives the protein CASEKTGPRPQHF. Combining the CDR3 with reference TRBV28 and TRBJ1-5 gives the whole variable domain DVKVTQSSRYLVKRTGEKVFLECVQDMDHENMFWYRQDPGLGLRLIYFSYDVKMKEKGDIPEGYSVSREKKERFSLILESASTNQTSMYLCASEKTGPRPQHFGDGTRLSIL.